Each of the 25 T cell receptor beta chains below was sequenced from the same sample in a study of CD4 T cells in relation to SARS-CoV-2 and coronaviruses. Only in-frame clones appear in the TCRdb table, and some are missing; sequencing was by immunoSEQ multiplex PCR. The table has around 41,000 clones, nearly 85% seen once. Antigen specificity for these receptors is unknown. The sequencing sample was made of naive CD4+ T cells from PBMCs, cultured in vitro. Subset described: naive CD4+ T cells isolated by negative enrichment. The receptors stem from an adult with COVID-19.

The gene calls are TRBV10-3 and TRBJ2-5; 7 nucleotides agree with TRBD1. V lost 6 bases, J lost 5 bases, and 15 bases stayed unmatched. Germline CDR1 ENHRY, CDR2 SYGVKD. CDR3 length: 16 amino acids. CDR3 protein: CAISSEQTGPGETQYF. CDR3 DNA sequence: TGTGCCATCAGCTCCGAGCAGACAGGGCCAGGGGAGACCCAGTACTTC.

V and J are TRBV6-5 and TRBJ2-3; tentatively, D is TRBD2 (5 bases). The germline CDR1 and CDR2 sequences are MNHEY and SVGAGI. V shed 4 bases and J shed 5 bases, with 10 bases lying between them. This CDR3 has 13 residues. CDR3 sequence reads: CASSFSRGDTQYF. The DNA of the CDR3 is TGTGCCAGCAGTTTTTCACGGGGAGATACGCAGTATTTT.

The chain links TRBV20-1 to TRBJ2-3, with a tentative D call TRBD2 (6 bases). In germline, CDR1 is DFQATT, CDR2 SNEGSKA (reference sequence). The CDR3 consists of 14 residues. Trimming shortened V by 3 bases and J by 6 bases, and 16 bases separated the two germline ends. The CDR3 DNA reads TGCAGTGCTAGTCGGGACTCCCAGAGGGATACGCAGTATTTT. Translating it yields CSASRDSQRDTQYF.

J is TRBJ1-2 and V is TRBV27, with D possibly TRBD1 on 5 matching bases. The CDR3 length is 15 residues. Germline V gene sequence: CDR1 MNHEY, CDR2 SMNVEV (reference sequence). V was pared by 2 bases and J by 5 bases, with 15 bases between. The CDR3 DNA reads TGTGCCAGCAGTTTAACTTTGGGGGGGTGGTATGGCTACACCTTC. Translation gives CASSLTLGGWYGYTF.

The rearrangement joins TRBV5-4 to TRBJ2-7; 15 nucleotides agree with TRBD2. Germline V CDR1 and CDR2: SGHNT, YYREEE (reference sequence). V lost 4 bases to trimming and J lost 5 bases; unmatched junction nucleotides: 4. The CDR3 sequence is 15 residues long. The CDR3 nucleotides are TGTGCCAGCAGCGGGACTAGCGGGAGGATAGACGAGCAGTACTTC. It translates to CASSGTSGRIDEQYF.

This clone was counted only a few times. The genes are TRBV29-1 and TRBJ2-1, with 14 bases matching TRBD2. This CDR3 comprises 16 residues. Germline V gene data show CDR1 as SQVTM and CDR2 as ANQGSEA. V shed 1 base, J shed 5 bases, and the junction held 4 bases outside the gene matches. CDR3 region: CSVEGAGLAGDNEQFF. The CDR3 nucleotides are TGCAGCGTTGAAGGGGCGGGACTAGCGGGAGACAATGAGCAGTTCTTC.

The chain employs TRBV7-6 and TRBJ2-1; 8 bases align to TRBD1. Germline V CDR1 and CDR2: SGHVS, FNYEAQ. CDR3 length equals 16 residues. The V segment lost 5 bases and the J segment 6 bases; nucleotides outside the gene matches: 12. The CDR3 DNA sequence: TGTGCCAGCAGCCCACGACAGGGGATCGACTTCAATGAGCAGTTCTTC. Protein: CASSPRQGIDFNEQFF.

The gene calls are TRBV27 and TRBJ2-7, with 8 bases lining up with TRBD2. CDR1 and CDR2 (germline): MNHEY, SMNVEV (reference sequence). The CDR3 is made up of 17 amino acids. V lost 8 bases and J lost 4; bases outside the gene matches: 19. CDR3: CASATRTTAGELYEQYF. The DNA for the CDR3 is TGTGCCAGCGCCACCCGAACGACAGCGGGAGAGTTATACGAGCAGTACTTC.

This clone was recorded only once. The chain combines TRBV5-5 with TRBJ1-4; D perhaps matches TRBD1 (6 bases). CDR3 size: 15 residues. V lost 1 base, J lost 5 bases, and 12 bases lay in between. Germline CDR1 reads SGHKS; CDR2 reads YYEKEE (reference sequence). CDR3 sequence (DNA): TGTGCCAGCAGCTTGTACGGGACAAGAAATGAAAAACTGTTTTTT. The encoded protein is CASSLYGTRNEKLFF.

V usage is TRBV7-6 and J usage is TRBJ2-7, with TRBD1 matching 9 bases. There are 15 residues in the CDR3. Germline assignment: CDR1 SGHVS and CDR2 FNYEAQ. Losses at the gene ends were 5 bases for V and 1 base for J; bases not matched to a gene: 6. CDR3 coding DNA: TGTGCCAGCAGCCAGGAGACAGGGGGTTCCTACGAGCAGTACTTC. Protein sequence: CASSQETGGSYEQYF.

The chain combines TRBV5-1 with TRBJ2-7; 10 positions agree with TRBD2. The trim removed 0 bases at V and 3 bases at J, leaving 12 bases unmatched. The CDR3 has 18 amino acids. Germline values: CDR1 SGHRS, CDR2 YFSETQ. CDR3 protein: CASSLASSASGSLYEQYF. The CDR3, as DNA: TGCGCCAGCAGCTTGGCGTCCTCAGCTAGCGGGAGTCTCTACGAGCAGTACTTC. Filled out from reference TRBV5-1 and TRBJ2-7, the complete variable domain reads KAGVTQTPRYLIKTRGQQVTLSCSPISGHRSVSWYQQTPGQGLQFLFEYFSETQRNKGNFPGRFSGRQFSNSRSEMNVSTLELGDSALYLCASSLASSASGSLYEQYFGPGTRLTVT.

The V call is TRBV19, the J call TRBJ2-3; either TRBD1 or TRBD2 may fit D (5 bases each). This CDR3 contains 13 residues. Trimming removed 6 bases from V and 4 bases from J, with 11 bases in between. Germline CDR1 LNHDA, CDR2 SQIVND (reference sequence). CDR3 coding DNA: TGTGCCAGTAGCCGACGGGGCCCAGATACGCAGTATTTT. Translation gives CASSRRGPDTQYF.

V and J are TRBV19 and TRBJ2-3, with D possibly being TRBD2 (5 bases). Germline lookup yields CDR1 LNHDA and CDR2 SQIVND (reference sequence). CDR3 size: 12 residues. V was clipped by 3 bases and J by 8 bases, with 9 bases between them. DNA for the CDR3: TGTGCCAGTAGTATCGGGGAAAGTACGCAGTATTTT. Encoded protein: CASSIGESTQYF.

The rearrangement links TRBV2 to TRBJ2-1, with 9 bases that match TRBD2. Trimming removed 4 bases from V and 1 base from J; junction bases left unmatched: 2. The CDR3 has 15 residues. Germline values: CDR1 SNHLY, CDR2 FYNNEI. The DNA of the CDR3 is TGTGCCAGCAGTGGACTAGCGGATTCCTACAATGAGCAGTTCTTC. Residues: CASSGLADSYNEQFF.

This CDR3 reads CATRRNSGNHPDTQYF. The CDR3 bases are TGTGCCACCCGGCGGAATAGCGGGAACCATCCAGATACGCAGTATTTT. The chain links TRBV19 to TRBJ2-3, with 8 positions matching TRBD2. Losses at the gene ends were 10 bases for V and 4 bases for J; bases not matched to a gene: 16. The CDR3 runs 16 residues. Looked up from germline, CDR1 is LNHDA and CDR2 is SQIVND (reference sequence).

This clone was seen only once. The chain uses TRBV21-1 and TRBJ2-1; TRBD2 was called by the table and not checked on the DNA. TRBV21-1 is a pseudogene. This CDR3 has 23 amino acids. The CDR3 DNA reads TGTGCCAGCAGCATACCTGGTCGGGGGGGGCCATACCGGAGACGTCGGGCCTACAATGAGCAGTTCTTC. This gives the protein CASSIPGRGGPYRRRRAYNEQFF.

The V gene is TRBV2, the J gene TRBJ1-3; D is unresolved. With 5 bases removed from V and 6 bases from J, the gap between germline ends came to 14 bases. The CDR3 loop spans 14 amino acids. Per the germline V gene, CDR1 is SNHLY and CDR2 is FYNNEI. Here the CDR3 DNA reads TGTGCCAGCAGTCCTGACACCTCTCTAAACACCATATATTTT. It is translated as CASSPDTSLNTIYF.

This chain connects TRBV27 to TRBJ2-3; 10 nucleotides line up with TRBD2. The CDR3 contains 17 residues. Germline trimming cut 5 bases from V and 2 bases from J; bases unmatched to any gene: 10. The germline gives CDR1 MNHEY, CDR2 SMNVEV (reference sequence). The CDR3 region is CASSPKLAGGLTDTQYF. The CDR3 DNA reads TGTGCCAGCAGTCCTAAGTTAGCGGGAGGTCTCACAGATACGCAGTATTTT.

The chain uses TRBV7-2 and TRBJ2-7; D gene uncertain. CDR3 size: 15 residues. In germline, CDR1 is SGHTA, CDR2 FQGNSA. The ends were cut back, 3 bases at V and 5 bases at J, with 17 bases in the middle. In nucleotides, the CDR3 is TGTGCCAGCAGCTTTACATACCTCGGGCCTGACGAGCAGTACTTC. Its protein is CASSFTYLGPDEQYF.

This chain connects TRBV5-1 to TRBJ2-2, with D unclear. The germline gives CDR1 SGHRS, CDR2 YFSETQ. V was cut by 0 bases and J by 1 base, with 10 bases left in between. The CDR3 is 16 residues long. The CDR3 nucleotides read TGCGCCAGCAGCTTGGTCGTGGTCGAGAACACCGGGGAGCTGTTTTTT. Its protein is CASSLVVVENTGELFF.

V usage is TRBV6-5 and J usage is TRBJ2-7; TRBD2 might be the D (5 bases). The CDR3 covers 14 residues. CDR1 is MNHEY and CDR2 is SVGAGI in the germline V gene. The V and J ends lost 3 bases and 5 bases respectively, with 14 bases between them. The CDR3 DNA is TGTGCCAGCAGTTATTTCGGGAACGTCGACGAGCAGTACTTC. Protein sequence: CASSYFGNVDEQYF.

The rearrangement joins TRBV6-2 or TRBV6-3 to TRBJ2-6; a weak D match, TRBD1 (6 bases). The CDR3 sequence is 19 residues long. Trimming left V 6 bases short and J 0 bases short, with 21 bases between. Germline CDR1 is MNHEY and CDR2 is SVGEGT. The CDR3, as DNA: TGTGCCAGCAGCCAAATCTCGGCAGGGGTGGGCTCTGGGGCCAACGTCCTGACTTTC. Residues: CASSQISAGVGSGANVLTF.

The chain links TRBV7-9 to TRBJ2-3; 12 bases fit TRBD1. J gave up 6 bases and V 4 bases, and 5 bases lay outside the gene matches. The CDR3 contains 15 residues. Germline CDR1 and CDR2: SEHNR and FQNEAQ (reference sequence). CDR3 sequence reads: CASSWDRGLSDTQYF. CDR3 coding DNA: TGTGCCAGCAGCTGGGACAGGGGGCTGTCGGATACGCAGTATTTT.

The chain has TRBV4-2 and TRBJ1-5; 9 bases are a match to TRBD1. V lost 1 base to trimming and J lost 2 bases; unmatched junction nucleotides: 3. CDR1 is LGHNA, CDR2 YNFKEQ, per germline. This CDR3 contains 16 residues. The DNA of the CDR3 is TGTGCCAGCAGCCAAGGGCGGACAGGGGGCAATCAGCCCCAGCATTTT. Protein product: CASSQGRTGGNQPQHF.

The CDR3 region is CATSAAGEETQYF. The CDR3 coding sequence is TGTGCCACCAGTGCAGCCGGCGAGGAGACCCAGTACTTC. The J gene is TRBJ2-5, the V gene TRBV24-1; D remains ambiguous. V was trimmed by 5 bases and J by 5 bases, leaving 11 bases between them. The CDR3 has 13 amino acids. Germline CDR1 is KGHDR and CDR2 is SFDVKD.